This T cell receptor beta chain derives from a study of human T cells and chemical hapten exposure (dated by TCRdb to about 2021). Background for the entire study: For sensitization, 2% DPC in acetone was applied to a 2 cm by 2 cm area of upper inner arm skin. Peripheral blood TCR repertoire changes were tracked in vivo in alopecia patients during primary and secondary sensitization to the hapten diphenylcyclopropenone (DPC). Patch testing was done on the upper back using Finn chambers containing 0.01% DPC, and results were scored after 6 days according to International Contact Dermatitis Research Group standards. The libraries were sequenced as a pool, and the TCR yield per sample differed mostly because of small variations in library volumes within the pool. Patient blood was sampled pre-sensitization (week 0) and at 2, 6 and about 24 weeks after DPC sensitization. The mostly female patient cohort included alopecia areata with under or over 50% scalp involvement, alopecia totalis and alopecia universalis. Weekly therapeutic DPC doses were additionally applied to the scalp of patients throughout the approximately 25-week study period. About 28 alopecia patients gave blood for TCR sequencing at one to four time points (pre-sensitization, 2, 6 and 24 weeks).

CDR3 length: 14 amino acids, cysteine to phenylalanine. Just CDR3 DNA is preserved here, 42 bases in frame from base 1. V is shortened by 6 bases, J by 6 bases, and the region joining them spans 20 bases. According to the germline V gene (reference sequence), CDR1 reads DFQATT and CDR2 reads SNEGSKA. The library came from RACE. Sequenced using a NextSeq 500. During library preparation, unique molecular identifiers were attached to individual cDNA molecules so that TCRs could be counted quantitatively and reproducibly. For every blood RNA sample, sequencing covered both the TCR alpha and TCR beta chains. The paper's processing steps were these. The median number of TCRs per sample was 85,000 to 100,000, ranging from roughly 20,000 to 700,000. V, J and CDR3 annotation of the TCR reads was performed with the Decombinator software suite. To make PS versus PT1 abundance plots, every sample was subsampled to the same number of TCRs (28,000). TCRs were defined as expanded if absent before sensitization and observed at least eight times at the 2-week time point. TCRdb handled the public reads itself, with Q25 trimming in fastp and clone calling in MiXCR, and kept productive beta chains. Duplicate CDR3 protein sequences are folded into a single record with the most common DNA and genes. The authors' filters were not applied to this entry. The sample table lists tens of thousands of distinct CDR3 sequences, 11% to 15% of them with a count of one. The ten largest make up roughly 4.9% of the sample.

This clonotype was observed at least ten times. Its antigen is currently not known. Per-base qualities were not stored, and no clone one base away is much larger. Findings and caveats that apply to the study as a whole: Patch test score was positively correlated with the number of PT1 expanded TCRs, with significance at thresholds 8, 16 and 32 but not at 4. Compared with pre-sensitization or healthy control sets, expanded TCRs formed significantly more large CDR3 similarity clusters, which is consistent with antigen-driven responses. Because all patients had alopecia, a presumed autoimmune disease, the immune response of the patients might differ from that of healthy individuals. The number of TCRs above 1 in 1000 frequency did not change with DPC sensitization; there was no evidence of global repertoire structure alterations. After repeated subsampling, the strength of the expansion versus patch-test correlation and the threshold at which it became significant changed.

The meaning of the sample's time point label: pre-sensitization, week 0. The meaning of the sample's treatment or condition label: therapeutic diphenylcyclopropenone sensitization with weekly scalp DPC. At each patch-test visit, blood was drawn before the patch test was applied. Patients were eligible if aged 18 to 70, diagnosed with alopecia and judged suitable for DPC therapy, and pregnant patients were excluded. Total RNA was extracted from unfractionated whole blood that had been collected in Tempus Blood RNA tubes. The sequence was obtained from a woman aged 45-65 years with alopecia areata. Some clones in this sample may be carry-over from other donors' samples. The sample consisted of whole blood, taken in connection with sensitization to the hapten diphenylcyclopropenone (DPC). The chain links TRBV20-1 with TRBJ1-1, with no reliable assignment of the D segment. The DNA is TGCAGTGCCAGACAAGCAAATCGGCTCGCTGAAGCTTTCTTT. It specifies CSARQANRLAEAFF.